Reported below is one TCR beta chain. Its antigen is still unknown. These data come from a study of T cell responses to AZD1222 COVID-19 vaccine. The study's findings and limits: Reportedly, close to half of spike-specific TCRs are directed against unmutated variant regions.

Germline V gene lookup returns CDR1 MNHEY and CDR2 SVGAGI. V gave up 6 bases and J gave up 4 bases, with 13 bases separating them. The CDR3 totals 14 residues. Profiling relied on immunoSEQ multiplex PCR, and the TCRdb table lists in-frame clones only, not all of them. The data show around 89,000 clones, approximately 90% seen once. The clonotype originates from an adult in good health. The chain links TRBV6-5 to TRBJ1-5, with D perhaps matching TRBD1 (5 bases). The input for sequencing was peripheral blood, taken on day 0 of AZD1222 vaccination. The CDR3 protein is CASSAVQANQPQHF. CDR3 coding DNA: TGTGCCAGCAGCGCAGTACAGGCTAATCAGCCCCAGCATTTT.